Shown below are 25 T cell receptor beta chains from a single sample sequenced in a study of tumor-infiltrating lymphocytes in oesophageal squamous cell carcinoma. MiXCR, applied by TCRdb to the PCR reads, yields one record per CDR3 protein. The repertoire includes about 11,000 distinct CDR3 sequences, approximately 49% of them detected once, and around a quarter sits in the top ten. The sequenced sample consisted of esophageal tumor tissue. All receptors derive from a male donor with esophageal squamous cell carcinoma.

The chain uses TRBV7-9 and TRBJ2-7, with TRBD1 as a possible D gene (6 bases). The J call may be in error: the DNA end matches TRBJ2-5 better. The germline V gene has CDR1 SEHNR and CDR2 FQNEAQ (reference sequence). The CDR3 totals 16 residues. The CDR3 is CASSNPRTAGQETQYF. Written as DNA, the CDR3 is TGTGCCAGCAGCAACCCAAGGACAGCCGGTCAAGAGACCCAGTACTTC.

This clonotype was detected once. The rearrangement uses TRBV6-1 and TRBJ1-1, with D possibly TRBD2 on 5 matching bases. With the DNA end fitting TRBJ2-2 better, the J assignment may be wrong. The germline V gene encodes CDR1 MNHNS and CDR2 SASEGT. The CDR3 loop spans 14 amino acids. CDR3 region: CASGSAPRTGELFF. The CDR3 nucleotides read TGTGCCAGCGGGAGTGCCCCCCGGACCGGGGAGCTGTTTTTT.

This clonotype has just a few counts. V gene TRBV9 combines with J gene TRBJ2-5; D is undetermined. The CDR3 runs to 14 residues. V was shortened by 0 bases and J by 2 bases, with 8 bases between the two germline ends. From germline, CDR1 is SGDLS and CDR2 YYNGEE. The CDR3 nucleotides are TGTGCCAGCAGCGTAGGGCTGGGGCAAGAGACCCAGTACTTC. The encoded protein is CASSVGLGQETQYF.

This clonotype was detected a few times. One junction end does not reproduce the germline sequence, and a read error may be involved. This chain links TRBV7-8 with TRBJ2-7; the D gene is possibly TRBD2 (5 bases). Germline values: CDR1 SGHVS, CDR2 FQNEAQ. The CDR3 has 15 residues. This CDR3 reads CASSLGQAAQETQYF. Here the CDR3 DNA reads TGTGCCAGCAGCTTAGGCCAAGCGGCCCAAGAGACCCAGTACTTT. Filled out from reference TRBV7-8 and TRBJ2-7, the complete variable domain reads GAGVSQSPRYKVAKRGQDVALRCDPISGHVSLFWYQQALGQGPEFLTYFQNEAQLDKSGLPSDRFFAERPEGSVSTLKIQRTQQEDSAVYLCASSLGQAAQETQYFGPGTRLTVT.

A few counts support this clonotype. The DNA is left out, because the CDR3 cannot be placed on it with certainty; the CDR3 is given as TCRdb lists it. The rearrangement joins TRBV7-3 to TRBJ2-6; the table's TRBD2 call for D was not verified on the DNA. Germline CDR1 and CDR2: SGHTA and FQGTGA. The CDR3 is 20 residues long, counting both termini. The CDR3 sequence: CASSLGQDMTSGGLRAVLRF.

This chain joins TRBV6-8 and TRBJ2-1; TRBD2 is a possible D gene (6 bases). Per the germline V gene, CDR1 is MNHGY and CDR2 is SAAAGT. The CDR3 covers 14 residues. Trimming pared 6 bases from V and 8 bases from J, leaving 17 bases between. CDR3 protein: CASSDREAGDEQFF. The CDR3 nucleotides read TGTGCCAGCAGCGATCGAGAAGCGGGTGATGAGCAGTTCTTC.

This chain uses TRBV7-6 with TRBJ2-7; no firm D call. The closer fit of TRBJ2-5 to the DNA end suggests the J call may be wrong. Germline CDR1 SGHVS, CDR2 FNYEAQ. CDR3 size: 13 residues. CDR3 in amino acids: CASSLLPSETQYF. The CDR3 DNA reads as TGTGCCAGCAGCTTACTCCCTTCAGAGACCCAGTACTTC.

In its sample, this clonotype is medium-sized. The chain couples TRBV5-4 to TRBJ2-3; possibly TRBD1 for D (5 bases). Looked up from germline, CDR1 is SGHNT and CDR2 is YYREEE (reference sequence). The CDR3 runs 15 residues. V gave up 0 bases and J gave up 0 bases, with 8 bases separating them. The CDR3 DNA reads TGTGCCAGCAGCTTGGCAGGGCTAAGCACAGATACGCAGTATTTT. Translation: CASSLAGLSTDTQYF.

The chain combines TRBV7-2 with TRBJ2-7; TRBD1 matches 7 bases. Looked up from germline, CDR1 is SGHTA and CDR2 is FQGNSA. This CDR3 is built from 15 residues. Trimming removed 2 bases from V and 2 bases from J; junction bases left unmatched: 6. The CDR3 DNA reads TGTGCCAGCAGCTTATGGTCAGGGGGAACCTACGAGCAGTACTTC. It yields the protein CASSLWSGGTYEQYF.

The CDR3 sequence: CASSPQGPTDTQYF. The CDR3 DNA sequence: TGTGCCAGCAGCCCCCAGGGGCCCACAGATACGCAGTATTTT. V gene TRBV7-6 combines with J gene TRBJ2-5, with a weak D call TRBD1 (6 bases). The end of the DNA is better explained by TRBJ2-3, so the J call may be wrong. The germline V gene has CDR1 SGHVS and CDR2 FNYEAQ. CDR3 length: 14 residues.

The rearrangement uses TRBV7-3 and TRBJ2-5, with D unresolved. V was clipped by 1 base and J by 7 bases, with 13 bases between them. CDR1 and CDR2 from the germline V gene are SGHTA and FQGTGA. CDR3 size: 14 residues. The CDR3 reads CASSLMSGWGTQYF. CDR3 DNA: TGTGCCAGCAGCTTAATGTCCGGGTGGGGGACCCAGTACTTC.

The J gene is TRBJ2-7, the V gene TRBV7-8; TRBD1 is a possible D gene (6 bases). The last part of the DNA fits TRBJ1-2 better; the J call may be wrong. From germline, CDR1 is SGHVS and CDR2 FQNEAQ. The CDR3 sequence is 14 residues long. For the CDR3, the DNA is TGTGCCAGCAGCTTACGGACAGCTAACTATGGCTACACCTTC. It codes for CASSLRTANYGYTF.

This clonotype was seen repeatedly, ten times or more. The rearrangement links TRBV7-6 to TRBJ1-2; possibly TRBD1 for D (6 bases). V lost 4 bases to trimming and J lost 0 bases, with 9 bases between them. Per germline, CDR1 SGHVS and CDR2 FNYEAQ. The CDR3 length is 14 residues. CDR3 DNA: TGTGCCAGCAGCTCCGGACAGTCTAACTATGGCTACACCTTC. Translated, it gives CASSSGQSNYGYTF.

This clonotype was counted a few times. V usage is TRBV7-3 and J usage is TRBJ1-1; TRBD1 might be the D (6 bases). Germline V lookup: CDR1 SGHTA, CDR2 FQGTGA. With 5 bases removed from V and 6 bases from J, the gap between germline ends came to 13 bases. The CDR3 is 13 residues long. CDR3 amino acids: CASSVLQGSEAFF. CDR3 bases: TGTGCCAGCAGCGTCCTACAGGGCTCTGAAGCTTTCTTT.

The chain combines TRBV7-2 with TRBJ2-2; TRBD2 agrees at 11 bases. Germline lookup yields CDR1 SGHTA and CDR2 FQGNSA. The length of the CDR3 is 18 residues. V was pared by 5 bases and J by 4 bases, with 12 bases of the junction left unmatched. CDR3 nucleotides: TGTGCCAGCAGCCCGGGACTAGCGGAGGGGTCTAGCACCGGGGAGCTGTTTTTT. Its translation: CASSPGLAEGSSTGELFF.

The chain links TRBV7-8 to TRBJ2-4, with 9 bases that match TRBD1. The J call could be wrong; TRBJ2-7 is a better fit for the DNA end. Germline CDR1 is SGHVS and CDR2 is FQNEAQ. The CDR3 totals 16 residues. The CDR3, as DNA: TGTGCCAGCAGCCGGTGGAGTACAGGGGGCTGGGACGAGCAGTACTTC. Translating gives CASSRWSTGGWDEQYF.

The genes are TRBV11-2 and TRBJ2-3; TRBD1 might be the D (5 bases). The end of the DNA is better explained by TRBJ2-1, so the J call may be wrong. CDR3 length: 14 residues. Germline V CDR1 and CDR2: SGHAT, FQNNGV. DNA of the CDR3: TGTGCCAGCAGCCCCCGGCGCATTGACAGTGAGCAGTTCTTC. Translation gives CASSPRRIDSEQFF.

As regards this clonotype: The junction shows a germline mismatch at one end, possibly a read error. The CDR3: CASSFYRGTVNF. CDR3 bases: TGTGCCAGCAGCTTTTATCGAGGGACGGTTAACTTC. The rearrangement joins TRBV7-2 to TRBJ2-5, with D perhaps being TRBD1 or TRBD2 (5 bases each). Per germline, CDR1 SGHTA and CDR2 FQGNSA. The CDR3 is 12 amino acids.

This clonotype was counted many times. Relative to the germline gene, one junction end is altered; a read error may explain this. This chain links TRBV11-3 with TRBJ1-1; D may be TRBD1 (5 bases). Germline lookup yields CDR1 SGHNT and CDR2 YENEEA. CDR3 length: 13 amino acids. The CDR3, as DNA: TGTGCCACCGGGGCGACGGGGAACAGTGAAGCTTTCTTT. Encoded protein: CATGATGNSEAFF.

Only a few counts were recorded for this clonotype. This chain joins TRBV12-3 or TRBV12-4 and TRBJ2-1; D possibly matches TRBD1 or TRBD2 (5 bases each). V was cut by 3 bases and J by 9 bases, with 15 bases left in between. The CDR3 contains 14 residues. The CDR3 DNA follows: TGTGCCAGCAGTTTGGACGGGGCCTTAGCTGAGCAGTTCTTC. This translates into CASSLDGALAEQFF.

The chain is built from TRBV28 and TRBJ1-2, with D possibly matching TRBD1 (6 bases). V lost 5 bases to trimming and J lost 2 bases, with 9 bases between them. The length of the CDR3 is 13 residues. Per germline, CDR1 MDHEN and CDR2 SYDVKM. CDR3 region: CASSRGQNYGYTF. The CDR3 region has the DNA TGTGCCAGCAGTCGCGGACAGAACTATGGCTACACCTTC.

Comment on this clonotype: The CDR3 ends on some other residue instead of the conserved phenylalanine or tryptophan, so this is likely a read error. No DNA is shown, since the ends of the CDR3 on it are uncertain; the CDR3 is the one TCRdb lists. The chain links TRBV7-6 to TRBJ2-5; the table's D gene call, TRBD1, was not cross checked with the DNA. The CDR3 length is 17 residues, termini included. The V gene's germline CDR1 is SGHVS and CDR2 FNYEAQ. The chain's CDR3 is CASSLGSQGNYGYTFGS.

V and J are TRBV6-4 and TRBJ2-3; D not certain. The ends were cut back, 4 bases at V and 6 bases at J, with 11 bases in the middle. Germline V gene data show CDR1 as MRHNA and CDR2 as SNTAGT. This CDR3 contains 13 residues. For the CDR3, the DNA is TGTGCCAGCAGTGGAACCATCGTGGATACGCAGTATTTT. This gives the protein CASSGTIVDTQYF.

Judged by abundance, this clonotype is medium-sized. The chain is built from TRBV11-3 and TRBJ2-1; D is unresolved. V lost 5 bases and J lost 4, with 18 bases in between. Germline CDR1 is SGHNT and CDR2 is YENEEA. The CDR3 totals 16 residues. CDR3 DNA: TGTGCCAGCAGCCCCCTCTGGCGGAACAGATACAATGAGCAGTTCTTC. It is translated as CASSPLWRNRYNEQFF. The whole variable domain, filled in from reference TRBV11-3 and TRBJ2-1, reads EAGVVQSPRYKIIEKKQPVAFWCNPISGHNTLYWYLQNLGQGPELLIRYENEEAVDDSQLPKDRFSAERLKGVDSTLKIQPAELGDSAVYLCASSPLWRNRYNEQFFGPGTRLTVL.

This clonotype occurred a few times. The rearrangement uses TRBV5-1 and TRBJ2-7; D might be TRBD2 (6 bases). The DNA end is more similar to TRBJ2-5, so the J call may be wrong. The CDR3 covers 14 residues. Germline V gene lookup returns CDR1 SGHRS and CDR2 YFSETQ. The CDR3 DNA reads TGCGCCAGCAGCTTTGGCGGGGACGGAGAGACCCAGTACTTC. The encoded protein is CASSFGGDGETQYF.